This TCR beta chain comes out of a study of blood T cell repertoires in COVID-19. Looking at the study overall: Acute and convalescent COVID-19 samples came from the United States, Italy and Spain. Nucleic acid was either cDNA or gDNA, and it came from T cells, B-cell-depleted T cells, or PBMCs.

The CDR3 contains 14 residues. Trimming took off 0 bases at V and 4 bases at J, with 7 bases between the two ends. CDR1 is SGHNT, CDR2 YENEEA, per germline. In the study's own analysis: Nucleated cell number was recorded as an estimate derived from reference gene primer amplification. Sequencing used immunoSEQ multiplex PCR; TCRdb keeps in-frame clones, though not all of them. V and J calls and clone size are copied from that table; D and trimming were computed from the DNA. Of 100,000 or so clones in the sample, approximately 70% are singletons; the top ten hold about 5.9%. This clone counts as medium-sized (0.01 to 0.1%).

The sequencing sample was made of peripheral blood. The TCR originated in an elderly man with acute or convalescent COVID-19. The chain recombines TRBV11-3 with TRBJ2-1; D may be TRBD2 (6 bases). CDR3 sequence reads: CASSLEAGYNEQFF. CDR3 in DNA: TGTGCCAGCAGCTTAGAGGCGGGATACAATGAGCAGTTCTTC. The full variable domain, rest sourced from reference TRBV11-3 and TRBJ2-1, is EAGVVQSPRYKIIEKKQPVAFWCNPISGHNTLYWYLQNLGQGPELLIRYENEEAVDDSQLPKDRFSAERLKGVDSTLKIQPAELGDSAVYLCASSLEAGYNEQFFGPGTRLTVL.